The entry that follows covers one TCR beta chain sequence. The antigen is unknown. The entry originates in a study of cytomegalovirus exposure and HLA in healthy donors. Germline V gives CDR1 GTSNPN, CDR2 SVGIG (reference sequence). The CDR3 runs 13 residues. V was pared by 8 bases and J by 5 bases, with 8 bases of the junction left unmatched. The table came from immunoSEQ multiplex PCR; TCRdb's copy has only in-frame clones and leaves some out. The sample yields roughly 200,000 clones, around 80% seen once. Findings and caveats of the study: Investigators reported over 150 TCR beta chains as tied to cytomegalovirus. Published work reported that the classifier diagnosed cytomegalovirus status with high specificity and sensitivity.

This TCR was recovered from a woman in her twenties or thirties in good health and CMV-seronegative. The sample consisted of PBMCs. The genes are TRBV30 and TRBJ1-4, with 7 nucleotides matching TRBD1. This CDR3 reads CATHRGGNEKLFF. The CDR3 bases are TGTGCCACCCACAGGGGAGGCAATGAAAAACTGTTTTTT.